Presented here are 24 T cell receptor beta chains from one specimen sequenced in a study of blood T cell repertoires in COVID-19. Libraries were prepared by immunoSEQ multiplex PCR; TCRdb keeps only in-frame clonotypes and omits some of them. The table shows 140,000 or so clones, with 88% occurring only once. Material for sequencing was peripheral blood. These receptors came from a man aged 60 to 69 with active or convalescent COVID-19.

The chain couples TRBV7-2 to TRBJ2-5, with 11 positions matching TRBD2. The CDR3 runs 18 residues. CDR1 and CDR2 (germline): SGHTA, FQGNSA. J gave up 4 bases and V 5 bases, and 15 bases lay outside the gene matches. The CDR3 reads CASSLGTAPLAGAETQYF. The CDR3 nucleotides are TGTGCCAGCAGCCTGGGTACCGCCCCACTAGCGGGAGCAGAGACCCAGTACTTC.

This clone was detected only a few times. The J gene is TRBJ2-7, the V gene TRBV2; 7 bases match TRBD2. CDR1 and CDR2 from the germline V gene are SNHLY and FYNNEI. V lost 6 bases to trimming and J lost 1 base; unmatched junction nucleotides: 9. This CDR3 comprises 15 residues. The CDR3 reads CASRGPSGLSYEQYF. CDR3 coding DNA: TGTGCCAGCAGAGGTCCTAGCGGATTATCCTACGAGCAGTACTTC.

This clone was found a few times. V and J are TRBV12-3 or TRBV12-4 and TRBJ1-6; possible D gene TRBD1, 6 bases. The CDR3 totals 13 residues. V gave up 6 bases and J gave up 13 bases, with 16 bases separating them. In nucleotides, the CDR3 is TGTGCCAGCAGGGCAGGGGTGGATTGGCCCCTCCACTTT. This gives the protein CASRAGVDWPLHF.

This chain links TRBV5-4 with TRBJ2-3; maybe TRBD2 (6 bases). This CDR3 spans 19 amino acids. Trimming left V 0 bases short and J 4 bases short, with 24 bases between. Germline V lookup: CDR1 SGHNT, CDR2 YYREEE (reference sequence). The chain's CDR3 is CASSLGGLVSGSFADTQYF. The CDR3 region has the DNA TGTGCCAGCAGCTTGGGAGGGCTGGTTAGCGGCAGTTTCGCAGATACGCAGTATTTT. Variable domain in full (rest from reference TRBV5-4 and TRBJ2-3): ETGVTQSPTHLIKTRGQQVTLRCSSQSGHNTVSWYQQALGQGPQFIFQYYREEENGRGNFPPRFSGLQFPNYSSELNVNALELDDSALYLCASSLGGLVSGSFADTQYFGPGTRLTVL.

In its sample, this clone was seen once. This sequence joins TRBV4-3 and TRBJ1-5; the D is unclear. This CDR3 has 14 amino acids. Germline V lookup: CDR1 LGHNA, CDR2 YSLEER. V was shortened by 0 bases and J by 6 bases, with 9 bases between the two germline ends. The CDR3 protein is CASSQDVVGQPQHF. In DNA form, the CDR3 reads TGCGCCAGCAGCCAAGACGTAGTTGGTCAGCCCCAGCATTTT.

This chain uses TRBV11-2 with TRBJ1-3, with 11 nucleotides matching TRBD1. The germline gives CDR1 SGHAT, CDR2 FQNNGV. V shed 0 bases and J 4 bases; nucleotides not matched to a gene: 2. CDR3 size: 16 residues. CDR3 nucleotides: TGTGCCAGCAGCTTAGATCGGACAGGGGGCGGAAACACCATATATTTT. This encodes CASSLDRTGGGNTIYF.

The rearrangement joins TRBV4-2 to TRBJ1-1; 9 nucleotides line up with TRBD1. V was clipped by 3 bases and J by 7 bases; unmatched bases: 3. CDR3 size: 13 residues. CDR1 is LGHNA and CDR2 is YNFKEQ in the germline V gene. The CDR3 loop reads CASSHTGGGEAFF. Written as DNA, the CDR3 is TGTGCCAGCAGCCATACAGGGGGCGGTGAAGCTTTCTTT.

This clone was detected a few times. The chain uses TRBV6-6 and TRBJ1-2, with 10 bases fitting TRBD1. CDR1 and CDR2 from the germline V gene are MNHNY and SVGAGI (reference sequence). The CDR3 spans 17 residues. Trimming at V came to 5 bases and at J to 1 base, leaving 10 bases not matched to a gene. CDR3 amino acids: CASSPSRQGARNYGYTF. The DNA for the CDR3 is TGTGCCAGCAGTCCGTCTAGACAGGGGGCTCGTAACTATGGCTACACCTTC.

The rearrangement links TRBV28 to TRBJ1-1; D call uncertain. CDR1 and CDR2 from the germline V gene are MDHEN and SYDVKM. The CDR3 is 13 amino acids. The V end lost 7 bases, the J end lost 2 bases, and 11 bases lay between the germline ends. DNA for the CDR3: TGTGCCAGCAACAAAGGAGGAAACACTGAAGCTTTCTTT. Its protein is CASNKGGNTEAFF.

V gene TRBV10-3 combines with J gene TRBJ2-6; TRBD1 matches 12 bases. The germline gives CDR1 ENHRY, CDR2 SYGVKD. J gave up 2 bases and V 5 bases, and 10 bases lay outside the gene matches. The CDR3 extends over 19 amino acids. CDR3 amino acids: CAISKTGTGGGAGANVLTF. The CDR3, as DNA: TGTGCCATCAGTAAAACCGGGACAGGGGGCGGTGCTGGGGCCAACGTCCTGACTTTC.

The CDR3 is CASSQDPRSEQFF. The DNA of the CDR3 is TGCGCCAGCAGCCAAGATCCGAGGAGTGAGCAGTTCTTC. This sequence joins TRBV4-3 and TRBJ2-1; unclear D gene. CDR1 is LGHNA, CDR2 YSLEER, per germline. CDR3 length: 13 amino acids. V lost 0 bases and J lost 9, with 9 bases in between.

The V gene is TRBV27, the J gene TRBJ2-7; 13 bases agree with TRBD2. This CDR3 contains 14 residues. Germline values: CDR1 MNHEY, CDR2 SMNVEV (reference sequence). The ends lost 6 bases at V and 3 bases at J; junction bases unmatched: 2. The CDR3, as DNA: TGTGCCAGCAGACTAGCGGGAGGGGACTACGAGCAGTACTTC. Protein sequence: CASRLAGGDYEQYF.

The chain has TRBV10-3 and TRBJ1-6; D is ambiguous. The CDR3 contains 14 residues. Germline CDR1 is ENHRY and CDR2 is SYGVKD. The V gene lost 3 bases and the J gene lost 6 bases, with 9 bases spanning the gap. CDR3 bases: TGTGCCATCAGTGACGGGGTGGGTAATTCACCCCTCCACTTT. It encodes CAISDGVGNSPLHF.

The CDR3 loop reads CASSLDTAGELFF. CDR3 bases: TGTGCCAGCAGCTTAGATACAGCCGGGGAGCTGTTTTTT. J is TRBJ2-2 and V is TRBV11-3; D remains ambiguous. In germline, CDR1 is SGHNT, CDR2 YENEEA. V was trimmed by 0 bases and J by 6 bases, leaving 5 bases between them. The CDR3 extends over 13 amino acids.

This chain connects TRBV10-3 to TRBJ2-5, with TRBD1 matching 9 bases. Germline V gene sequence: CDR1 ENHRY, CDR2 SYGVKD. This CDR3 contains 18 residues. J gave up 3 bases and V 2 bases, and 13 bases lay outside the gene matches. The DNA for the CDR3 is TGTGCCATCAGTGAGCCCCAGCCGGGACAGGGTTCAAAAGAGACCCAGTACTTC. It yields the protein CAISEPQPGQGSKETQYF.

The chain combines TRBV19 with TRBJ2-7; 11 bases map to TRBD2. The CDR3 contains 19 residues. J lost 0 bases, V lost 5 bases, and 15 bases had no gene match. CDR1 is LNHDA and CDR2 is SQIVND in the germline V gene (reference sequence). The CDR3, as DNA: TGTGCCAGTAGTCCGACACTCGCCAGACTAGCGGGGAGCTCCTACGAGCAGTACTTC. As protein: CASSPTLARLAGSSYEQYF.

The chain uses TRBV6-5 and TRBJ2-1; TRBD2 matches at 14 bases. V lost 6 bases and J lost 8; bases outside the gene matches: 6. The CDR3 sequence is 15 residues long. Germline loops: CDR1 MNHEY, CDR2 SVGAGI. In nucleotides, the CDR3 is TGTGCCAGCAGCCCAGGGACTAGCGGGAGCTATGAGCAGTTCTTC. Translated, it gives CASSPGTSGSYEQFF.

The rearrangement joins TRBV3-1 (or the pseudogene TRBV3-2) to TRBJ2-1; D is perhaps TRBD1 (6 bases). The V gene's germline CDR1 is LGHDT and CDR2 YNNKEL (reference sequence). The germline V and J ends were trimmed by 5 bases and 1 base, with 12 bases remaining between them. The CDR3 extends over 15 amino acids. CDR3 region: CASSKGRGSYNEQFF. The CDR3 DNA follows: TGTGCCAGCAGCAAGGGCAGGGGATCCTACAATGAGCAGTTCTTC.

This clone came up once. V usage is TRBV28 and J usage is TRBJ2-7; 9 bases match TRBD1. Trimming cost V 6 bases and J 4 bases; bases outside gene matches: 7. This CDR3 contains 14 residues. Germline CDR1 and CDR2: MDHEN and SYDVKM. The CDR3 region is CASRPGTGRYEQYF. CDR3 DNA sequence: TGTGCCAGCAGGCCGGGGACAGGGCGATACGAGCAGTACTTC.

The V and J genes are TRBV9 and TRBJ2-5, with TRBD2 matching over 8 bases. TRBJ2-7 matches the DNA end more closely, so the J call is doubtful. CDR1 is SGDLS and CDR2 is YYNGEE in the germline V gene. The CDR3 totals 15 residues. Here the CDR3 reads CASSVAGTSVYEQYF. DNA for the CDR3: TGTGCCAGCAGCGTAGCCGGGACTAGTGTCTACGAGCAGTACTTC.

The table lists this clone with a few counts. V usage is TRBV6-5 and J usage is TRBJ2-2; the match to TRBD2 covers 12 bases. V trimming: 0 bases; J trimming: 4 bases; junction bases outside the gene matches: 0. The CDR3 runs to 16 residues. CDR1 and CDR2 from the germline V gene are MNHEY and SVGAGI. CDR3 residues: CASSYSTSGSTGELFF. CDR3 nucleotide sequence: TGTGCCAGCAGTTACTCGACTAGCGGGAGCACCGGGGAGCTGTTTTTT.

The genes are TRBV24-1 and TRBJ2-3; D possibly corresponds to TRBD1 (5 bases). The CDR3 is 15 amino acids. V lost 3 bases to trimming and J lost 2 bases, with 11 bases between them. Germline V gives CDR1 KGHDR, CDR2 SFDVKD. CDR3 amino acids: CATSDPRQITDTQYF. CDR3 in DNA: TGTGCCACCAGTGATCCTAGACAGATCACAGATACGCAGTATTTT.

The chain recombines TRBV4-1 with TRBJ1-4; D unclear. With 1 base removed from V and 0 bases from J, the gap between germline ends came to 15 bases. This CDR3 is built from 18 residues. Germline V lookup: CDR1 MGHRA, CDR2 YSYEKL. CDR3 DNA: TGCGCCAGCAGCCAAGGGCGATCGGCGGGTGCAACTAATGAAAAACTGTTTTTT. It yields the protein CASSQGRSAGATNEKLFF.

The rearrangement joins TRBV5-1 to TRBJ2-7; 7 nucleotides line up with TRBD1. J gave up 5 bases and V 1 base, and 6 bases lay outside the gene matches. Germline CDR1 and CDR2: SGHRS and YFSETQ. The length of the CDR3 is 14 residues. In DNA, the CDR3 is TGCGCCAGCAGCTTGACAGGGGCTAGCAACGAGCAGTACTTC. Encoded protein: CASSLTGASNEQYF.